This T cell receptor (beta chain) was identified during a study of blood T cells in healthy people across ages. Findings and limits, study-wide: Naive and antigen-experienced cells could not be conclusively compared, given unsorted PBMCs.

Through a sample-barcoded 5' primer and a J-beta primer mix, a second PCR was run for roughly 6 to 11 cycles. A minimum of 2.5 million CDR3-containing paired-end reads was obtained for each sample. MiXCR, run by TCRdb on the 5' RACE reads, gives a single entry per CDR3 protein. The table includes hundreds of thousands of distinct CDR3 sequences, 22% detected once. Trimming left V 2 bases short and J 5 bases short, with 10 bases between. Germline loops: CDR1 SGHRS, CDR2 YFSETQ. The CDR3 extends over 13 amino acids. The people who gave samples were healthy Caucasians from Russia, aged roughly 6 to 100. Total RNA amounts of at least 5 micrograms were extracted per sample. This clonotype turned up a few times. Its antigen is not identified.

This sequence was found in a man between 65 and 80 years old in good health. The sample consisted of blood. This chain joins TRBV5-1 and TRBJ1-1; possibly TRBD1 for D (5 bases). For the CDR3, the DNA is TGCGCCAGCAGCTTTGGGGCTAGAACTGAAGCTTTCTTT. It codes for CASSFGARTEAFF.